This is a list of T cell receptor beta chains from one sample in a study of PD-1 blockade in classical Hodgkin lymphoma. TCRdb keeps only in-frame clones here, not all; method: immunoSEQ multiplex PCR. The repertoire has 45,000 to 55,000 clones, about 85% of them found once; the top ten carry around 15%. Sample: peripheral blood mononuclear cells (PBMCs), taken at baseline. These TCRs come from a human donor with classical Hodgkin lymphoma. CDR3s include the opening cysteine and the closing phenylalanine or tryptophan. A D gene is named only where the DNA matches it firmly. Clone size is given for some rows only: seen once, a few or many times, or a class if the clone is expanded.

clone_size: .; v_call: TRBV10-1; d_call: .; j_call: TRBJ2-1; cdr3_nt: TGCGCCAGCAGTTCCGACGTAGGGTACAATGAGCAGTTCTTC; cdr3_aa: CASSSDVGYNEQFF
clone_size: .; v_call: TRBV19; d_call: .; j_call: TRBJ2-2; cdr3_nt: TGTGCCAGTAGTATAAGCGGCAGTTCGCCCGGGGAGCTGTTTTTT; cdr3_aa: CASSISGSSPGELFF
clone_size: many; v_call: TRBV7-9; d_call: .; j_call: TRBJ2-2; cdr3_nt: TGTGCCAGCAGCTTAGGTGGCACCGGGGAGCTGTTTTTT; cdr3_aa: CASSLGGTGELFF
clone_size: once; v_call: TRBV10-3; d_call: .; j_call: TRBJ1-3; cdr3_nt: TGTGCCATCAGTGAAAGACCCGGTTTGGACACCATATATTTT; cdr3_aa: CAISERPGLDTIYF
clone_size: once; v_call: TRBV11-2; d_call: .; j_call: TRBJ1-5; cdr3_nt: TGTGCCAGCAGCTTCTCTAGTAATCAGCCCCAGCATTTT; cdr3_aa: CASSFSSNQPQHF
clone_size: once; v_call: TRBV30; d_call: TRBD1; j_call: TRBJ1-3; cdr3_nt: TGTGCCTGGGTGGACAGGGTAGGGGACACCATATATTTT; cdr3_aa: CAWVDRVGDTIYF
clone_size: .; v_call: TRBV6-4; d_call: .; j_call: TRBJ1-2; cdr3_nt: TGTGCCAGCAGTGATCGGCCGGACCTGGGCTATGGCTACACCTTC; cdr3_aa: CASSDRPDLGYGYTF
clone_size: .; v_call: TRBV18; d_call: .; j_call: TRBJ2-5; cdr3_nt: TGTGCCAGCTCACCAGCAGGGAAAGAGACCCAGTACTTC; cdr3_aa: CASSPAGKETQYF
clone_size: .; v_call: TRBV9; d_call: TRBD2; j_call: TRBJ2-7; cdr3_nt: TGTGCCAGCAGCGCTTTAGCGGGAGGGAACTACGAGCAGTACTTC; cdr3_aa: CASSALAGGNYEQYF
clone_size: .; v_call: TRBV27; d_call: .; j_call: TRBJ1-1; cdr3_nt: TGTGCCAGCAGTTTAGTCGGCACTGAAGCTTTCTTT; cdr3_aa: CASSLVGTEAFF
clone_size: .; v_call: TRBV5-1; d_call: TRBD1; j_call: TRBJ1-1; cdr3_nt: TGCGCCAGCAGCTCGGGACAGGGCCGGGTAAGAAGCAGGGCTTTCTTT; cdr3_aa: CASSSGQGRVRSRAFF
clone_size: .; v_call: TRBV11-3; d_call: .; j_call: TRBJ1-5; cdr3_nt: TGTGCCAGCAGCGGGGGGAGCAATCAGCCCCAGCATTTT; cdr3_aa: CASSGGSNQPQHF
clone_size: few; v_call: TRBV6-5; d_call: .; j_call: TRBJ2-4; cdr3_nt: TGTGCCAGCAGAACCCTTGCGGGAGCCAAAAACATTCAGTACTTC; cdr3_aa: CASRTLAGAKNIQYF
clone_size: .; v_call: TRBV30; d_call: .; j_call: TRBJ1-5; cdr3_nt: TGTGCCTGGGGTACAGGGTTAAGCAATCAGCCCCAGCATTTT; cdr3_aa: CAWGTGLSNQPQHF
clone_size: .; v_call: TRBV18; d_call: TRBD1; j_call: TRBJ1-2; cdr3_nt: TGTGCCAGCTCACCAGACAGGGTCGGACAGGGTAACTATGGCTACACCTTC; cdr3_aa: CASSPDRVGQGNYGYTF
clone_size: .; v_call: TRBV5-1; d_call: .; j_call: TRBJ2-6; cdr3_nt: TGCGCCAGCAGCCCCTCTACGGTCTCTGGGGCCAACGTCCTGACTTTC; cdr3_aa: CASSPSTVSGANVLTF
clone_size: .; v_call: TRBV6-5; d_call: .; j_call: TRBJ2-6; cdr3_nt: TGTGCCAGCAGGGGGGAACACTCTGGGGCCAACGTCCTGACTTTC; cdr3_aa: CASRGEHSGANVLTF
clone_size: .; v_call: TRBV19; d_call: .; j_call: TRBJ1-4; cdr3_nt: TGTGCCAGTAGCCCTAATGAAAAACTGTTTTTT; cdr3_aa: CASSPNEKLFF
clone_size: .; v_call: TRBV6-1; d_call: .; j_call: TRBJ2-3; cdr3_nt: TGTGCCAGCAGTGAAGCGGACAGAACTAGCACAGATACGCAGTATTTT; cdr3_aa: CASSEADRTSTDTQYF
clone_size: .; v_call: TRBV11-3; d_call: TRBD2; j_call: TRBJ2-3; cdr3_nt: TGTGCCAGCAGCCCCAGAGTAGCGGGGCTAAGCACAGATACGCAGTATTTT; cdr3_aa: CASSPRVAGLSTDTQYF
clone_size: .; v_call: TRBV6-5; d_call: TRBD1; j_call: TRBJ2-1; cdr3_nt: TGTGCCAGCAGTTACTCGGGACAGGGAAACAATGAGCAGTTCTTC; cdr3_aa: CASSYSGQGNNEQFF
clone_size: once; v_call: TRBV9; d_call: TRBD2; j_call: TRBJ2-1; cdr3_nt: TGTGCCAGCAGCTTCTCTAGCGGGCTCTCCTACAATGAGCAGTTCTTC; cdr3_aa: CASSFSSGLSYNEQFF
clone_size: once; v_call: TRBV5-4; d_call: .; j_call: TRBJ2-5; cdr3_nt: TGTGCCAGCAGCCTAGGAGGGGTCGAAGAGACCCAGTACTTC; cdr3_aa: CASSLGGVEETQYF
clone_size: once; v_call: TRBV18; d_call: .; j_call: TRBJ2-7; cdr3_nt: TGTGCCAGCTCACCTCAGACAGGCTCAGTCGAGCAGTACTTC; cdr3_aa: CASSPQTGSVEQYF
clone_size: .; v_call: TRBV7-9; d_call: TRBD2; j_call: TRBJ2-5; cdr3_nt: TGTGCCAGCAGCCTGGGACTAGCGGGAGTGTTAGGGGAGACCCAGTACTTC; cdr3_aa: CASSLGLAGVLGETQYF
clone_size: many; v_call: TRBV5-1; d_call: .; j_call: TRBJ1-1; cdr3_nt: TGCGCCAGCACGGGACGCCGGAACACTGAAGCTTTCTTT; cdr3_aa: CASTGRRNTEAFF
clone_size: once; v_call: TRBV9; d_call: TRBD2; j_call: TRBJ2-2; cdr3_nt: TGTGCCAGCAGCGCCGGGCTAGCGGGAGCCACCGGGGAGCTGTTTTTT; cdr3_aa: CASSAGLAGATGELFF
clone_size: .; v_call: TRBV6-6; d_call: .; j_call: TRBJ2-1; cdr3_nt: TGTGCCAGCACGGACAGCAGCTCCTACAATGAGCAGTTCTTC; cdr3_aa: CASTDSSSYNEQFF
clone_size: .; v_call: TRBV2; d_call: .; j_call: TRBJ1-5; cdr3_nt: TGTGCCAGCAGTGAAGCGCGCAAGGCCCAGCATTTT; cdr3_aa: CASSEARKAQHF
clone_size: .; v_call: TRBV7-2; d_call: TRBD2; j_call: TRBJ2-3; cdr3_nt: TGTGCCAGCAGCAGGACTAGCGGGAGGGTGGATACGCAGTATTTT; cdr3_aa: CASSRTSGRVDTQYF
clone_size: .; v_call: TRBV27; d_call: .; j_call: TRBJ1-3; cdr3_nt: TGTGCCAGCAGCCTCCAAAGGGGAAACACCATATATTTT; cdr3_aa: CASSLQRGNTIYF
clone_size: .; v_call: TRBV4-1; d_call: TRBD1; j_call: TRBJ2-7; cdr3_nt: TGCGCCAGCAGCCAAGGCCCGACAGGGGTCGCCTACGAGCAGTACTTC; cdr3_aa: CASSQGPTGVAYEQYF
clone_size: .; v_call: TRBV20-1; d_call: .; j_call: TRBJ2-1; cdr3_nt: TGCAGTGTACCCGCTTACAATGAGCAGTTCTTC; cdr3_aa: CSVPAYNEQFF
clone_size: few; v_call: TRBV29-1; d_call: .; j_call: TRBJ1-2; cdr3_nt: TGCAGCGTCAGGACAGCCTCCTTTTATGGCTACACCTTC; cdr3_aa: CSVRTASFYGYTF
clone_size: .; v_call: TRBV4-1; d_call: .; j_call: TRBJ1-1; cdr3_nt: TGCGCCAGCAGGGCACGGGACTGGCTCACTGAAGCTTTCTTT; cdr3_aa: CASRARDWLTEAFF
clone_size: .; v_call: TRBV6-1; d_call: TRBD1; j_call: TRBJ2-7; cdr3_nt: TGTGCCAGCAAGAACCCACAGGGGGCTGGCTACGAGCAGTACTTC; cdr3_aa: CASKNPQGAGYEQYF
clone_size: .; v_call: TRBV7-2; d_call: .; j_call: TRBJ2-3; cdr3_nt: TGTGCCAGCAGCTTAGTAACGGGATTTAGCACAGATACGCAGTATTTT; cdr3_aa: CASSLVTGFSTDTQYF
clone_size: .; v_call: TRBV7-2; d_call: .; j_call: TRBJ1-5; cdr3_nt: TGTGCCAGCAGTCCCCGAGGTGGTCAGCCCCAGCATTTT; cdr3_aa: CASSPRGGQPQHF
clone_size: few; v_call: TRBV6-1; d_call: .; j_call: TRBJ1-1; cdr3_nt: TGTGCCAGCAGTGAATCCTGGGGGGCTGACACTGAAGCTTTCTTT; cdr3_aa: CASSESWGADTEAFF
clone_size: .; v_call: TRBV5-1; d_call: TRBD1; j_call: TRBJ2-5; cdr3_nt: TGCGCCAGCAGCCGGGGGACAGGGGATATTCGCCAAGAGACCCAGTACTTC; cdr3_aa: CASSRGTGDIRQETQYF
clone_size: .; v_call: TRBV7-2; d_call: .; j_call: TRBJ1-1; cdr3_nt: TGTGCCAGCAGCTTATACACGGGGAACACTGAAGCTTTCTTT; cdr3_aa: CASSLYTGNTEAFF
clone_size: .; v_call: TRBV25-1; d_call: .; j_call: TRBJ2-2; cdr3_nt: TGTGCCAGCAGTGATACAGCGAACACCGGGGAGCTGTTTTTT; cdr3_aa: CASSDTANTGELFF
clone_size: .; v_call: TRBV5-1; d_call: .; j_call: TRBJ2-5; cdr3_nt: TGCGCCAGCAGCCTCACGGGACCCTGGCGGGCAGAGACCCAGTACTTC; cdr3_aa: CASSLTGPWRAETQYF
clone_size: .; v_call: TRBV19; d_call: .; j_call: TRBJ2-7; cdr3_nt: TGTGCCAGTAGTATGAGGAACGGCGGATCCTACGAGCAGTACTTC; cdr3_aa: CASSMRNGGSYEQYF
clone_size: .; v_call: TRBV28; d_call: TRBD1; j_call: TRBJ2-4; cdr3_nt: TGTGCCAGCAGTTACGGACAGGGTAAAAACATTCAGTACTTC; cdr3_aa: CASSYGQGKNIQYF
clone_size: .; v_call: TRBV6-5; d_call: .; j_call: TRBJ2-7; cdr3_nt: TGTGCCAGCAGTTACTCAAGCAGGGGCTACGAGCAGTACTTC; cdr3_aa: CASSYSSRGYEQYF
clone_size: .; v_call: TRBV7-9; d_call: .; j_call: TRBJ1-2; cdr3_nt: TGTGCCAGCAGCCCCTGGACCGTGGGCTATGGCTACACCTTC; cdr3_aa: CASSPWTVGYGYTF
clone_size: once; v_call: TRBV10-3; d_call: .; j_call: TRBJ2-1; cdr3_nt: TGTGCCATCAGTACCGGGACTGGTTACAATGAGCAGTTCTTC; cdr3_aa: CAISTGTGYNEQFF
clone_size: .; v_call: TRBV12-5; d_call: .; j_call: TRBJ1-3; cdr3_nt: TGTGCTAGTGGCACTGACGGGGGCTCTGGAAACACCATATATTTT; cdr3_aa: CASGTDGGSGNTIYF
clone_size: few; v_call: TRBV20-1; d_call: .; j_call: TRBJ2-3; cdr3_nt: TGCAGTGCCCTGCAGGGTACGCAGTATTTT; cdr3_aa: CSALQGTQYF
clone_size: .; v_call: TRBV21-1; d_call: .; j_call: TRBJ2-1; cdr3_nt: TGTGCCAGCAGCGCCCGGGTGCCAATCAATGAGCAGTTCTTC; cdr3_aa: CASSARVPINEQFF
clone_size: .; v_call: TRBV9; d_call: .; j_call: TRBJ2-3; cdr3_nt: TGTGCCAGCAGCGTTGGTAGCACCACAGATACGCAGTATTTT; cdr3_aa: CASSVGSTTDTQYF
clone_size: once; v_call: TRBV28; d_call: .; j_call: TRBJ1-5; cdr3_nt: TGTGCCAGCAGCGGGGGGGAGGTACACCGGCCCCAGCATTTT; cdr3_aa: CASSGGEVHRPQHF
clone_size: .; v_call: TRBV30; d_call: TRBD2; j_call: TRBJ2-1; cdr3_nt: TGTGCCGGTACTAGCGGGAGTCTCAATGAGCAGTTCTTC; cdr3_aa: CAGTSGSLNEQFF